The 32 T cell receptor beta chains listed next were all sequenced from one sample in a study of cytomegalovirus exposure and HLA in healthy donors. Primers included in the PCR were 60 Vbeta and 13 Jbeta primers. The assay was immunoSEQ multiplex PCR, and TCRdb's table has in-frame clones only and misses some. The table has about 150,000 clones, approximately 80% seen once. Sequencing was carried out using PBMCs. Receptor source: a middle-aged man in good health and CMV-seropositive.

This clone has only one observation. The chain employs TRBV6-1 and TRBJ2-7; 9 nucleotides agree with TRBD2. The CDR3 is 15 residues long. The germline V gene encodes CDR1 MNHNS and CDR2 SASEGT. V shed 8 bases and J 7 bases; nucleotides not matched to a gene: 15. CDR3 sequence: CASRPAGGAGGEQYF. CDR3 coding DNA: TGTGCCAGCCGCCCGGCGGGAGGGGCGGGAGGGGAGCAGTACTTC.

Comment on this clone: One end of the junction fails to match germline, which may point to a read error. The V call is TRBV6-6, the J call TRBJ1-3, with D unclear. CDR1 and CDR2 (germline): MNHNY, SVGAGI (reference sequence). This CDR3 spans 13 amino acids. The CDR3 protein is CASSYWAGNTIYF. In nucleotides, the CDR3 is TGTGCCAGCAGCTACTGGGCCGGAAACACCATATATTTT.

The chain joins TRBV5-4 to TRBJ2-1, with 10 bases that match TRBD2. This CDR3 region has 15 residues. The germline V gene encodes CDR1 SGHNT and CDR2 YYREEE (reference sequence). V lost 9 bases, J lost 5 bases, and 11 bases stayed unmatched. This CDR3 is CATRRGLASDNEQFF. As DNA, the CDR3 is TGTGCCACCCGCCGGGGACTAGCGTCTGACAATGAGCAGTTCTTC.

The V gene is TRBV6-6, the J gene TRBJ2-7, with 7 bases identical to TRBD2. CDR3 size: 14 residues. V was pared by 6 bases and J by 7 bases, with 12 bases of the junction left unmatched. The germline V gene encodes CDR1 MNHNY and CDR2 SVGAGI (reference sequence). The CDR3 reads CASSPPGLPFEQYF. In DNA, the CDR3 is TGTGCCAGCAGCCCCCCGGGACTACCTTTTGAGCAGTACTTC.

The V and J genes are TRBV5-1 and TRBJ2-7; D perhaps matches TRBD1 (5 bases). Germline V lookup: CDR1 SGHRS, CDR2 YFSETQ. V was pared by 3 bases and J by 9 bases, with 13 bases between. The CDR3 is made up of 12 amino acids. As DNA, the CDR3 is TGCGCCAGCAGCTATGACAGCTCGAGGCAGTACTTC. Its protein is CASSYDSSRQYF.

The rearrangement joins TRBV25-1 to TRBJ2-1; 9 bases agree with TRBD2. Germline V CDR1 and CDR2: MGHDK, SYGVNS. Losses at the gene ends were 7 bases for V and 4 bases for J; bases not matched to a gene: 8. The length of the CDR3 is 15 residues. This CDR3 reads CASILGREGYNEQFF. For the CDR3, the DNA is TGTGCCAGCATACTCGGGCGGGAGGGGTACAATGAGCAGTTCTTC.

This chain uses TRBV7-3 with TRBJ1-1; D may be TRBD1 (5 bases). V lost 5 bases and J lost 3, with 13 bases in between. CDR3 size: 14 residues. In germline, CDR1 is SGHTA, CDR2 FQGTGA. The CDR3 is CASSLTGGDTEAFF. CDR3 bases: TGTGCCAGCAGCCTCACCGGGGGGGACACTGAAGCTTTCTTT.

This sequence joins TRBV7-2 and TRBJ1-3, with D hard to call. CDR3 length equals 13 residues. V dropped 3 bases and J dropped 4 bases, with 7 bases sitting between them. In germline, CDR1 is SGHTA, CDR2 FQGNSA. The CDR3 bases are TGTGCCAGCAGCTTGACGAGGGGAAACACCATATATTTT. Encoded protein: CASSLTRGNTIYF.

This clone has more than one count but fewer than ten. The V gene is TRBV7-2, the J gene TRBJ1-6, with D tentatively TRBD1 (5 bases). Germline loops: CDR1 SGHTA, CDR2 FQGNSA. V was trimmed by 0 bases and J by 10 bases, leaving 13 bases between them. The CDR3 extends over 15 amino acids. CDR3: CASSLALRTPSPLHF. CDR3 in DNA: TGTGCCAGCAGCTTAGCATTGCGGACACCGTCACCCCTCCACTTT.

J is TRBJ1-2 and V is TRBV6-6; TRBD1 matches 9 bases. The CDR3 is made up of 15 amino acids. Unmatched junction bases numbered 7, after V lost 4 bases and J lost 4 bases. Looked up from germline, CDR1 is MNHNY and CDR2 is SVGAGI (reference sequence). CDR3 nucleotides: TGTGCCAGCAGTTTTTCCACAGGGGGCGTCTATGGCTACACCTTC. It translates to CASSFSTGGVYGYTF.

The chain has TRBV2 and TRBJ1-1; D is unresolved. This CDR3 has 10 residues. From germline, CDR1 is SNHLY and CDR2 FYNNEI. The V end was cut by 6 bases, the J end by 5 bases, with 4 bases between. The CDR3, as DNA: TGTGCCAGCAGCGTTACTGAAGCTTTCTTT. This encodes CASSVTEAFF.

The chain uses TRBV28 and TRBJ2-3; tentatively, D is TRBD2 (6 bases). V dropped 6 bases and J dropped 6 bases, with 10 bases sitting between them. Germline loops: CDR1 MDHEN, CDR2 SYDVKM. The CDR3 covers 12 residues. Here the CDR3 DNA reads TGTGCCAGCAGCCAGACTAGGGATACGCAGTATTTT. It yields the protein CASSQTRDTQYF.

The chain joins TRBV10-3 to TRBJ2-6, with D perhaps matching TRBD2 (5 bases). The CDR3 is 16 residues long. V was trimmed by 4 bases and J by 2 bases, leaving 12 bases between them. Germline loops: CDR1 ENHRY, CDR2 SYGVKD. The CDR3 here is CAISGTRDPGANVLTF. The CDR3 DNA reads as TGTGCCATCAGTGGTACGAGGGATCCTGGGGCCAACGTCCTGACTTTC.

The rearrangement links TRBV5-1 to TRBJ2-5, with 8 bases that match TRBD1. CDR1 is SGHRS, CDR2 YFSETQ, per germline. There are 14 residues in the CDR3. The V gene end was trimmed by 6 bases and the J gene end by 5 bases; junction bases not matched to a gene: 9. Here the CDR3 reads CASTRGRGQETQYF. For the CDR3, the DNA is TGCGCCAGCACCCGGGGCAGGGGGCAGGAGACCCAGTACTTC.

This clone came up a few times. The rearrangement uses TRBV19 and TRBJ1-2; D not resolved. This CDR3 region has 13 residues. Trimming left V 9 bases short and J 0 bases short, with 11 bases between. CDR1 LNHDA and CDR2 SQIVND come from the germline V gene (reference sequence). CDR3 in DNA: TGTGCCAGCCATCAACAGACTAACTATGGCTACACCTTC. Translating gives CASHQQTNYGYTF.

V usage is TRBV4-3 and J usage is TRBJ1-4, with 9 bases identical to TRBD1. V lost 0 bases to trimming and J lost 10 bases; unmatched junction nucleotides: 3. The CDR3 has 14 amino acids. Germline loops: CDR1 LGHNA, CDR2 YSLEER. The CDR3 coding sequence is TGCGCCAGCAGCCAAGAAGGGACAGGGAGAAAACTGTTTTTT. This sequence encodes CASSQEGTGRKLFF.

This chain joins TRBV21-1 and TRBJ2-1; the D call TRBD2 from the table was never checked on the DNA. TRBV21-1 is recorded as a pseudogene. This CDR3 comprises 13 residues. CDR3 nucleotides: TGTGCCAGCAGCAAAGGTGCAGAGGGTGAGCAGTTCTTC. Protein sequence: CASSKGAEGEQFF.

The genes are TRBV12-5 and TRBJ1-5, with TRBD1 identical over 8 bases. Germline CDR1 is LGHNT and CDR2 is FRNRAP. The length of the CDR3 is 17 residues. V gave up 2 bases and J gave up 1 base; unmatched junction bases: 7. The CDR3 spells CASGLWVTGVSNQPQHF. The CDR3 nucleotides are TGTGCTAGTGGTTTGTGGGTGACAGGGGTGAGCAATCAGCCCCAGCATTTT.

The V and J genes are TRBV4-3 and TRBJ2-7; possibly TRBD1 for D (6 bases). The CDR3 is 15 residues long. Germline V gene lookup returns CDR1 LGHNA and CDR2 YSLEER. V gave up 0 bases and J gave up 2 bases, with 11 bases separating them. The CDR3 here is CASSQDQGWTYEQYF. The DNA for the CDR3 is TGCGCCAGCAGCCAAGACCAGGGGTGGACCTACGAGCAGTACTTC.

The chain uses TRBV7-3 and TRBJ1-1, with TRBD1 as a possible D gene (5 bases). Germline loops: CDR1 SGHTA, CDR2 FQGTGA. There are 14 residues in the CDR3. With 4 bases removed from V and 4 bases from J, the gap between germline ends came to 13 bases. This CDR3 is CASSSDRSGTEAFF. The CDR3 nucleotides are TGTGCCAGCAGCTCCGACAGATCCGGCACTGAAGCTTTCTTT.

The gene calls are TRBV15 and TRBJ2-1; D uncertain. Looked up from germline, CDR1 is LNHNV and CDR2 is YYDKDF (reference sequence). The V and J ends lost 0 bases and 4 bases respectively, with 13 bases between them. The CDR3 has 16 residues. The CDR3 sequence: CATSRDVSPLYNEQFF. Here the CDR3 DNA reads TGTGCCACCAGCAGAGATGTGTCCCCACTATACAATGAGCAGTTCTTC.

V is TRBV6-6 and J is TRBJ1-2; D may be TRBD1 (6 bases). Trimming pared 5 bases from V and 8 bases from J, leaving 18 bases between. The length of the CDR3 is 14 residues. The germline V gene encodes CDR1 MNHNY and CDR2 SVGAGI (reference sequence). The DNA for the CDR3 is TGTGCCAGCAGTAAAACAGGGCTCGGTTCCGGCTACACCTTC. It translates to CASSKTGLGSGYTF.

V is TRBV28 and J is TRBJ2-1, with 9 bases matching TRBD2. The CDR3 contains 18 residues. Trimming took 6 bases from V and 0 from J; bases not matched to a gene: 12. Germline CDR1 and CDR2: MDHEN and SYDVKM. Here the CDR3 DNA reads TGTGCCAGCAGCTGGGAAGCGGGAGGTCCGAGCTCCTACAATGAGCAGTTCTTC. Translated, it gives CASSWEAGGPSSYNEQFF.

The V gene is TRBV29-1, the J gene TRBJ2-2; 7 positions match TRBD1. Trimming at V came to 5 bases and at J to 3 bases, leaving 6 bases not matched to a gene. The CDR3 covers 14 residues. Germline assignment: CDR1 SQVTM and CDR2 ANQGSEA. The CDR3 DNA reads as TGCAGCGTTAGACAGGGTTCCGACACCGGGGAGCTGTTTTTT. Translation: CSVRQGSDTGELFF.

In its sample, this clone was seen once. The V and J genes are TRBV11-3 and TRBJ1-1, with a tentative D call TRBD1 (6 bases). This CDR3 region has 12 residues. V was shortened by 8 bases and J by 2 bases, with 9 bases between the two germline ends. Germline loops: CDR1 SGHNT, CDR2 YENEEA. The DNA for the CDR3 is TGTGCCAGCCAGGGGAGAAACACTGAAGCTTTCTTT. This sequence encodes CASQGRNTEAFF. Filled out from reference TRBV11-3 and TRBJ1-1, the complete variable domain reads EAGVVQSPRYKIIEKKQPVAFWCNPISGHNTLYWYLQNLGQGPELLIRYENEEAVDDSQLPKDRFSAERLKGVDSTLKIQPAELGDSAVYLCASQGRNTEAFFGQGTRLTVV.

The V call is TRBV19, the J call TRBJ2-7, with D perhaps TRBD1 (7 bases). This CDR3 has 12 amino acids. The ends were cut back, 5 bases at V and 4 bases at J, with 9 bases in the middle. CDR1 and CDR2 from the germline V gene are LNHDA and SQIVND (reference sequence). This chain's CDR3 is CASSQGGYEQYF. As DNA, the CDR3 is TGTGCCAGTAGTCAGGGGGGATACGAGCAGTACTTC.

This clone occurred a few times. This chain uses TRBV7-9 with TRBJ1-2; weak D call: TRBD1 (6 bases). Germline lookup yields CDR1 SEHNR and CDR2 FQNEAQ (reference sequence). The V end was cut by 2 bases, the J end by 9 bases, with 13 bases between. The CDR3 has 13 amino acids. The CDR3 sequence: CASSLPDRNSYTF. DNA of the CDR3: TGTGCCAGCAGCTTACCCGACAGGAATAGCTACACCTTC.

This clone has a handful of counts. The chain is built from TRBV30 and TRBJ1-2, with TRBD1 as a possible D gene (5 bases). Trimming cost V 5 bases and J 4 bases, with 11 bases left between them. Germline lookup yields CDR1 GTSNPN and CDR2 SVGIG (reference sequence). The CDR3 has 12 amino acids. CDR3 coding DNA: TGTGCCTGGGGTAGGGGATTCTATGGCTACACCTTC. As protein: CAWGRGFYGYTF.

This chain links TRBV6-1 with TRBJ1-5; 12 positions agree with TRBD1. The CDR3 is 15 amino acids. CDR1 and CDR2 from the germline V gene are MNHNS and SASEGT. The trim removed 6 bases at V and 6 bases at J, leaving 6 bases unmatched. CDR3 sequence (DNA): TGTGCCAGCAGGGGGGGGACAGGGGGCGGTCAGCCCCAGCATTTT. As protein: CASRGGTGGGQPQHF.

This chain uses TRBV29-1 with TRBJ2-3; D remains unclear. Looked up from germline, CDR1 is SQVTM and CDR2 is ANQGSEA. CDR3 length: 13 amino acids. Trimming pared 5 bases from V and 3 bases from J, leaving 12 bases between. The CDR3 DNA follows: TGCAGCGTTCTTCGGAGTGGAACAGATACGCAGTATTTT. Amino acids: CSVLRSGTDTQYF.

The chain recombines TRBV2 with TRBJ1-3; no clear D. Per germline, CDR1 SNHLY and CDR2 FYNNEI. Trimming left V 8 bases short and J 4 bases short, with 9 bases between. There are 12 residues in the CDR3. The CDR3 region has the DNA TGTGCCAGCTCGAGGTACGGAAACACCATATATTTT. It specifies CASSRYGNTIYF.

The CDR3 loop reads CASSGTLAGGETQYF. CDR3 bases: TGTGCCAGCAGTGGGACGCTAGCGGGAGGGGAGACCCAGTACTTC. V gene TRBV25-1 combines with J gene TRBJ2-5, with 12 bases fitting TRBD2. CDR3 length equals 15 residues. J lost 5 bases, V lost 4 bases, and 5 bases had no gene match. Germline CDR1 reads MGHDK; CDR2 reads SYGVNS.